The 27 T cell receptor beta chains below come from one sample, sequenced in a study of shared clonotypes between healthy human individuals. This table comes from immunoSEQ multiplex PCR, and its TCRdb copy is limited to in-frame clones, with some not included. The repertoire holds around 2.1 million clones, about 94% seen once, with less than 0.15% in the top ten. The source material was naive CD4+ T cells sorted from blood. The subset denotes: CD45RA+ positively selected. All receptors come from a man between 18 and 35 years old in good health.

The chain is built from TRBV4-1 and TRBJ1-6, with unresolved D. The length of the CDR3 is 16 residues. Looked up from germline, CDR1 is MGHRA and CDR2 is YSYEKL. V lost 0 bases and J lost 3, with 9 bases in between. CDR3 sequence (DNA): TGCGCCAGCAGCCAAGATCGTGGAGACTATAATTCACCCCTCCACTTT. This codes for CASSQDRGDYNSPLHF.

The gene calls are TRBV6-1 and TRBJ1-2; D not certain. This CDR3 comprises 12 residues. Germline V lookup: CDR1 MNHNS, CDR2 SASEGT. V lost 7 bases and J lost 6, with 12 bases in between. CDR3 loop: CASTFSGDGYTF. CDR3 coding DNA: TGTGCCAGCACCTTTTCGGGCGATGGCTACACCTTC.

The chain joins TRBV13 to TRBJ2-6, with D unclear. This CDR3 region has 13 residues. The germline V and J ends were trimmed by 6 bases and 4 bases, with 7 bases remaining between them. CDR1 and CDR2 (germline): PRHDT, FYEKMQ (reference sequence). In nucleotides, the CDR3 is TGTGCCAGCAGGCTGAGCGGGGCCAACGTCCTGACTTTC. Translating it yields CASRLSGANVLTF.

Note on this clone: A read error may account for a junction end that differs from germline. The gene calls are TRBV30 and TRBJ2-4, with D uncertain. Germline V gene sequence: CDR1 GTSNPN, CDR2 SVGIG (reference sequence). The CDR3 has 11 residues. This chain's CDR3 is CAWAGISLCNF. DNA for the CDR3: TGTGCCTGGGCTGGGATAAGTTTATGTAACTTT.

The V and J genes are TRBV6-5 and TRBJ1-1, with a weak D call TRBD1 (5 bases). Germline V gene lookup returns CDR1 MNHEY and CDR2 SVGAGI. Trimming took 4 bases from V and 5 from J, leaving 11 bases between them. The CDR3 sequence is 13 residues long. In DNA, the CDR3 is TGTGCCAGCAGTTCGGGACTCCAAACTGAAGCTTTCTTT. Translation: CASSSGLQTEAFF.

The V call is TRBV18, the J call TRBJ1-2; D is perhaps TRBD1 (5 bases). The CDR3 spans 15 residues. Trimming stripped 7 bases from V and 4 bases from J, with 19 bases between. The germline V gene encodes CDR1 KGHSH and CDR2 LQKENI. CDR3 bases: TGTGCCAGCTTTAAGACAGAAAATCTGGGCTATGGCTACACCTTC. Residues: CASFKTENLGYGYTF. The entire variable domain, with the rest obtained from reference TRBV18 and TRBJ1-2, is as follows: NAGVMQNPRHLVRRRGQEARLRCSPMKGHSHVYWYRQLPEEGLKFMVYLQKENIIDESGMPKERFSAEFPKEGPSILRIQQVVRGDSAAYFCASFKTENLGYGYTFGSGTRLTVV.

The chain is built from TRBV2 and TRBJ2-6; tentative D call: TRBD1 (5 bases). This CDR3 contains 13 residues. CDR1 is SNHLY and CDR2 is FYNNEI in the germline V gene. Deletions cut 11 bases from V and 3 bases from J, with 11 bases between. CDR3 bases: TGTGCCTCCCAAAGGGGTGGGGCCAACGTCCTGACTTTC. This gives the protein CASQRGGANVLTF.

The CDR3 region has the DNA TGTGCCAGCAGCCCGGGCGGGATTCCGGCGGGAGGATGGGGCAAAAACATTCAGTACTTC. Residues: CASSPGGIPAGGWGKNIQYF. The rearrangement joins TRBV5-4 to TRBJ2-4, with 8 positions matching TRBD2. V trimming: 4 bases; J trimming: 3 bases; junction bases outside the gene matches: 21. The germline V gene encodes CDR1 SGHNT and CDR2 YYREEE (reference sequence). The CDR3 has 20 amino acids.

The chain uses TRBV27 and TRBJ2-1, with 7 bases fitting TRBD2. Germline V gene data show CDR1 as MNHEY and CDR2 as SMNVEV (reference sequence). This CDR3 has 14 amino acids. The ends lost 2 bases at V and 4 bases at J; junction bases unmatched: 2. DNA for the CDR3: TGTGCCAGCAGTTTAGCGGGAGAGTACAATGAGCAGTTCTTC. This sequence encodes CASSLAGEYNEQFF.

Of note for this clone: Distinct nucleotide sequences in the sample also encode this CDR3. As DNA, the CDR3 is TGTGCCATCAGTGAGGAGGGGAGGCGGACTGAAGCTTTCTTT. Translating gives CAISEEGRRTEAFF. This sequence joins TRBV10-3 and TRBJ1-1, with a tentative D call TRBD1 (5 bases). Looked up from germline, CDR1 is ENHRY and CDR2 is SYGVKD. V was shortened by 2 bases and J by 5 bases, with 12 bases between the two germline ends. The CDR3 runs to 14 residues.

This clone was detected only once. The V call is TRBV11-2, the J call TRBJ1-5; no reliable D call. Trimming took 1 base from V and 7 from J, leaving 14 bases between them. The CDR3 contains 15 residues. Germline V gene sequence: CDR1 SGHAT, CDR2 FQNNGV. In DNA, the CDR3 is TGTGCCAGCAGCTTAGGACCAAATAGTCCCCAGCCCCAGCATTTT. Its translation: CASSLGPNSPQPQHF.

Of note for this clone: This sample includes further DNA sequences coding for the same CDR3. This sequence joins TRBV5-1 and TRBJ1-1, with D perhaps matching TRBD1 (5 bases). CDR1 SGHRS and CDR2 YFSETQ come from the germline V gene. This CDR3 is 14 amino acids long. The V gene lost 4 bases and the J gene lost 1 base, with 11 bases spanning the gap. The CDR3 DNA reads TGCGCCAGCAGCCTAGACAGTGGGAACACTGAAGCTTTCTTT. This encodes CASSLDSGNTEAFF.

V gene TRBV5-6 combines with J gene TRBJ1-2; 11 bases match TRBD1. The CDR3 spans 16 residues. With V trimmed by 5 bases and J by 4 bases, 10 bases remained unmatched. Per the germline V gene, CDR1 is SGHDT and CDR2 is YYEEEE. The CDR3 sequence is CASREGQGAGPYGYTF. The CDR3 region has the DNA TGTGCCAGCAGGGAAGGACAGGGGGCGGGCCCCTATGGCTACACCTTC.

This chain links TRBV25-1 with TRBJ1-1; D is possibly TRBD1 (6 bases). The CDR3 is 14 amino acids. Per germline, CDR1 MGHDK and CDR2 SYGVNS. Trimming cost V 5 bases and J 1 base, with 11 bases left between them. The CDR3 sequence is CASSPLGQNTEAFF. The CDR3 bases are TGTGCCAGCAGTCCCCTGGGACAGAACACTGAAGCTTTCTTT.

The chain combines TRBV4-1 with TRBJ1-3; TRBD1 is a possible D gene (5 bases). V lost 0 bases and J 0 bases, leaving 12 bases between the germline ends. Per the germline V gene, CDR1 is MGHRA and CDR2 is YSYEKL. The CDR3 is 17 amino acids. The CDR3 bases are TGCGCCAGCAGCCAAGATATCGCAGGGCACTCTGGAAACACCATATATTTT. Translated: CASSQDIAGHSGNTIYF.

Note on this clone: A much larger clone is a single base away; this may be a read error. The identical CDR3 is also encoded by other nucleotide sequences in the sample. The gene calls are TRBV9 and TRBJ1-2, with TRBD1 as a possible D gene (6 bases). Germline V gene lookup returns CDR1 SGDLS and CDR2 YYNGEE. V lost 4 bases to trimming and J lost 1 base, with 8 bases between them. CDR3 length: 13 residues. This CDR3 is CASSPDSNYGYTF. DNA for the CDR3: TGTGCCAGCAGCCCGGACAGTAACTATGGCTACACCTTC.

This chain connects TRBV11-2 to TRBJ2-5; 9 bases match TRBD1. CDR1 and CDR2 from the germline V gene are SGHAT and FQNNGV. The CDR3 spans 16 residues. Losses at the gene ends were 5 bases for V and 2 bases for J; bases not matched to a gene: 9. The CDR3 DNA sequence: TGTGCCAGCAGCCTCTTCGGACAGGGGCAACAAGAGACCCAGTACTTC. It translates to CASSLFGQGQQETQYF.

This clone came up a few times. J is TRBJ1-6 and V is TRBV7-9; no firm D call. Germline CDR1 and CDR2: SEHNR and FQNEAQ (reference sequence). Trimming shortened V by 1 base and J by 9 bases, and 13 bases separated the two germline ends. CDR3 length equals 15 residues. The CDR3 sequence is CASSLVSSTVSPLHF. The CDR3 bases are TGTGCCAGCAGCTTAGTTTCCTCCACGGTTTCACCCCTCCACTTT.

A note on this clone: Other DNA sequences of this sample code for an identical CDR3. The CDR3 DNA follows: TGCGCCAGCAGCTTGTCTAGCGGGGGCACAGATACGCAGTATTTT. Translating it yields CASSLSSGGTDTQYF. The V and J genes are TRBV5-1 and TRBJ2-3, with TRBD2 identical over 9 bases. Losses at the gene ends were 1 base for V and 1 base for J; bases not matched to a gene: 1. This CDR3 has 15 amino acids. CDR1 is SGHRS and CDR2 is YFSETQ in the germline V gene.

The chain couples TRBV30 to TRBJ1-1, with 7 bases lining up with TRBD1. From germline, CDR1 is GTSNPN and CDR2 SVGIG (reference sequence). J gave up 6 bases and V 0 bases, and 10 bases lay outside the gene matches. The CDR3 sequence is 15 residues long. DNA for the CDR3: TGTGCCTGGAGTGTTTTCAGGACAGGTTTCTCTGAAGCTTTCTTT. Amino acids: CAWSVFRTGFSEAFF. Complete variable domain (other parts from reference TRBV30 and TRBJ1-1): SQTIHQWPATLVQPVGSPLSLECTVEGTSNPNLYWYRQAAGRGLQLLFYSVGIGQISSEVPQNLSASRPQDRQFILSSKKLLLSDSGFYLCAWSVFRTGFSEAFFGQGTRLTVV.

The chain recombines TRBV11-2 with TRBJ2-7, with TRBD2 matching 10 bases. The trim removed 5 bases at V and 2 bases at J, leaving 9 bases unmatched. CDR1 is SGHAT and CDR2 is FQNNGV in the germline V gene. CDR3 length: 16 residues. The CDR3 is CASSTLAGAGAYEQYF. In DNA, the CDR3 is TGTGCCAGCAGCACCCTAGCGGGAGCGGGGGCCTACGAGCAGTACTTC.

This rearrangement joins TRBV5-1 to TRBJ1-1, with D unclear. Germline CDR1 and CDR2: SGHRS and YFSETQ. V was clipped by 2 bases and J by 7 bases, with 15 bases between them. This CDR3 is built from 14 residues. The CDR3 is CASSFGEVSGEAFF. The CDR3 nucleotides are TGCGCCAGCAGCTTCGGAGAAGTGTCGGGTGAAGCTTTCTTT. Based on the CDR3 plus reference TRBV5-1 and TRBJ1-1, the full variable domain is KAGVTQTPRYLIKTRGQQVTLSCSPISGHRSVSWYQQTPGQGLQFLFEYFSETQRNKGNFPGRFSGRQFSNSRSEMNVSTLELGDSALYLCASSFGEVSGEAFFGQGTRLTVV.

The chain links TRBV25-1 to TRBJ1-1, with 8 bases aligning to TRBD1. Trimming cost V 4 bases and J 5 bases; bases outside gene matches: 6. This CDR3 spans 14 amino acids. The germline CDR1 and CDR2 sequences are MGHDK and SYGVNS. CDR3 DNA sequence: TGTGCCAGCAGTGCGCAGGGGGCGCATACTGAAGCTTTCTTT. It is translated as CASSAQGAHTEAFF.

The chain combines TRBV6-6 with TRBJ1-2; unclear D gene. CDR1 and CDR2 from the germline V gene are MNHNY and SVGAGI (reference sequence). Deletions cut 0 bases from V and 8 bases from J, with 7 bases between. The CDR3 totals 12 residues. CDR3 nucleotides: TGTGCCAGCAGTTACTCGATTAACGGCTACACCTTC. Its protein is CASSYSINGYTF.

The gene calls are TRBV7-9 and TRBJ1-1, with 8 bases aligning to TRBD1. This CDR3 has 15 residues. The germline CDR1 and CDR2 sequences are SEHNR and FQNEAQ (reference sequence). V gave up 5 bases and J gave up 1 base; unmatched junction bases: 6. CDR3 loop: CASSPGQGWNTEAFF. The DNA of the CDR3 is TGTGCCAGCAGCCCAGGACAGGGATGGAACACTGAAGCTTTCTTT.

About this clone itself: The junction and the germline gene differ at one end; a read error may be behind it. The rearrangement joins TRBV18 to TRBJ2-3; no clear D gene. In germline, CDR1 is KGHSH, CDR2 LQKENI. There are 16 residues in the CDR3. CDR3 loop: CASSLTLEVRTDTQYF. CDR3 DNA sequence: TGTGCCAGCTCACTGACCCTCGAAGTTCGCACGGATACGCAGTATTTT.

This sequence joins TRBV5-4 and TRBJ2-5, with 13 bases lining up with TRBD2. CDR3 length equals 16 residues. V shed 6 bases, J shed 5 bases, and the junction held 10 bases outside the gene matches. CDR1 and CDR2 (germline): SGHNT, YYREEE (reference sequence). The CDR3 loop is CASTTSGRARGETQYF. In DNA, the CDR3 is TGTGCCAGCACCACTAGCGGGAGGGCCCGGGGGGAGACCCAGTACTTC.